Presented here are 24 T cell receptor beta chains from one specimen sequenced in a study of shared clonotypes between healthy human individuals. The repertoire was sequenced with immunoSEQ multiplex PCR; TCRdb's copy has only in-frame clones and lacks some. The sample has millions of clones, 80% to 95% seen once. Sequencing input: naive CD4+ T cells from PBMCs. Documented subset: CD45RA+ positively selected. Receptors originate from a man between 18 and 29 years old in good health. Some clones in this sample may be carry-over from other donors' samples.

The rearrangement uses TRBV28 and TRBJ2-3, with D possibly being TRBD1 or TRBD2 (5 bases each). The CDR3 is 12 residues long. The V end lost 8 bases, the J end lost 3 bases, and 9 bases lay between the germline ends. The germline CDR1 and CDR2 sequences are MDHEN and SYDVKM. CDR3 in amino acids: CASGEGTDTQYF. The CDR3 bases are TGTGCCAGCGGAGAGGGGACAGATACGCAGTATTTT. Full variable domain (remainder filled in from reference TRBV28 and TRBJ2-3): DVKVTQSSRYLVKRTGEKVFLECVQDMDHENMFWYRQDPGLGLRLIYFSYDVKMKEKGDIPEGYSVSREKKERFSLILESASTNQTSMYLCASGEGTDTQYFGPGTRLTVL.

V gene TRBV28 combines with J gene TRBJ2-7; no definite D call. The CDR3 extends over 13 amino acids. Germline V gene sequence: CDR1 MDHEN, CDR2 SYDVKM. Between the trimmed V and J ends, which lost 4 bases and 0 bases, there was a span of 7 bases. CDR3: CASSSSLSYEQYF. The CDR3 nucleotides read TGTGCCAGCAGTTCGAGCCTCTCCTACGAGCAGTACTTC.

This chain joins TRBV30 and TRBJ1-1; D unresolved. The ends were cut back, 2 bases at V and 7 bases at J, with 8 bases in the middle. Germline values: CDR1 GTSNPN, CDR2 SVGIG (reference sequence). This CDR3 has 11 amino acids. CDR3 in DNA: TGTGCCTGGAGTCGTAGGGATGAAGCTTTCTTT. Translated, it gives CAWSRRDEAFF.

The chain employs TRBV6-1 and TRBJ2-1, with 7 bases that match TRBD2. This CDR3 spans 15 amino acids. Trimming at V came to 8 bases and at J to 0 bases, leaving 7 bases not matched to a gene. CDR1 is MNHNS, CDR2 SASEGT, per germline. The CDR3 loop reads CASAVGGFSYNEQFF. As DNA, the CDR3 is TGTGCCAGCGCCGTCGGGGGGTTCTCCTACAATGAGCAGTTCTTC.

The J gene is TRBJ2-2, the V gene TRBV28, with 12 positions matching TRBD2. Germline assignment: CDR1 MDHEN and CDR2 SYDVKM. V shed 5 bases, J shed 8 bases, and the junction held 9 bases outside the gene matches. This CDR3 spans 16 amino acids. The CDR3 region is CASSGSSGRARGELFF. The CDR3 DNA reads as TGTGCCAGCAGTGGCTCTAGCGGGAGGGCCAGGGGGGAGCTGTTTTTT. Supplemented by reference TRBV28 and TRBJ2-2, the full variable domain reads DVKVTQSSRYLVKRTGEKVFLECVQDMDHENMFWYRQDPGLGLRLIYFSYDVKMKEKGDIPEGYSVSREKKERFSLILESASTNQTSMYLCASSGSSGRARGELFFGEGSRLTVL.

As regards this clone: Additional DNA sequences in this sample encode the identical CDR3. The chain recombines TRBV28 with TRBJ1-1; unclear D gene. Per the germline V gene, CDR1 is MDHEN and CDR2 is SYDVKM. CDR3 length: 13 amino acids. V was trimmed by 3 bases and J by 0 bases, leaving 5 bases between them. The CDR3 spells CASSFGLNTEAFF. CDR3 sequence (DNA): TGTGCCAGCAGTTTCGGGCTGAACACTGAAGCTTTCTTT.

The chain links TRBV27 to TRBJ2-7, with D possibly matching TRBD1 (6 bases). This CDR3 contains 14 residues. V lost 6 bases to trimming and J lost 6 bases, with 18 bases between them. Germline V gene sequence: CDR1 MNHEY, CDR2 SMNVEV (reference sequence). The CDR3 DNA reads as TGTGCCAGCAGAACTTATCTGCAGGGGTTCGAGCAGTACTTC. Residues: CASRTYLQGFEQYF.

This chain uses TRBV25-1 with TRBJ1-1; no firm D call. Per the germline V gene, CDR1 is MGHDK and CDR2 is SYGVNS. Trimming stripped 4 bases from V and 8 bases from J, with 14 bases between. The CDR3 length is 13 residues. DNA of the CDR3: TGTGCCAGCAGTGCATGGCGTGGATTCGAAGCTTTCTTT. It encodes CASSAWRGFEAFF.

The CDR3 sequence is CASSLVFFWDNEKLFF. The CDR3 nucleotides are TGTGCCAGCAGCTTAGTTTTTTTCTGGGATAATGAAAAACTGTTTTTT. This rearrangement joins TRBV7-2 to TRBJ1-4, with D unclear. V lost 1 base to trimming and J lost 4 bases, with 13 bases between them. This CDR3 region has 16 residues. Germline V gives CDR1 SGHTA, CDR2 FQGNSA. Full variable domain (missing parts from reference TRBV7-2 and TRBJ1-4): GAGVSQSPSNKVTEKGKDVELRCDPISGHTALYWYRQSLGQGLEFLIYFQGNSAPDKSGLPSDRFSAERTGGSVSTLTIQRTQQEDSAVYLCASSLVFFWDNEKLFFGSGTQLSVL.

This sequence joins TRBV4-2 and TRBJ2-1; 15 bases agree with TRBD2. CDR3 length: 16 residues. Germline trimming cut 4 bases from V and 7 bases from J; bases unmatched to any gene: 5. Per the germline V gene, CDR1 is LGHNA and CDR2 is YNFKEQ. The CDR3 DNA reads TGTGCCAGCAGCCGGGGACTAGCGGGAGGTAGTAATGAGCAGTTCTTC. The encoded protein is CASSRGLAGGSNEQFF.

The gene calls are TRBV10-1 and TRBJ2-5, with D perhaps matching TRBD1 (5 bases). Germline CDR1 and CDR2: WNHNN and SYGVQD (reference sequence). The CDR3 sequence is 15 residues long. Trimming removed 5 bases from V and 4 bases from J, with 17 bases in between. CDR3 sequence (DNA): TGCGCCAGCAGTAATGACCGTGGGGCTAGAGAGACCCAGTACTTC. Protein: CASSNDRGARETQYF.

This chain links TRBV18 with TRBJ1-5; D might be TRBD1 (5 bases). The ends were cut back, 4 bases at V and 0 bases at J, with 13 bases in the middle. Germline V gene data show CDR1 as KGHSH and CDR2 as LQKENI. The CDR3 sequence is 16 residues long. CDR3 coding DNA: TGTGCCAGCTCACTACGGGGGGTAGATAGCAATCAGCCCCAGCATTTT. This sequence encodes CASSLRGVDSNQPQHF.

The rearrangement links TRBV5-1 to TRBJ1-1; the match to TRBD1 covers 9 bases. Germline V lookup: CDR1 SGHRS, CDR2 YFSETQ. Trimming cost V 4 bases and J 6 bases; bases outside gene matches: 7. The CDR3 length is 14 residues. Here the CDR3 DNA reads TGCGCCAGCAGCCGGACAGGGGACTCCTCTGAAGCTTTCTTT. Protein sequence: CASSRTGDSSEAFF.

This clone was seen just once. The chain recombines TRBV11-3 with TRBJ2-3; 8 positions agree with TRBD2. The CDR3 is made up of 15 amino acids. V dropped 1 base and J dropped 3; count of bases not matched to a gene: 3. CDR1 and CDR2 from the germline V gene are SGHNT and YENEEA. For the CDR3, the DNA is TGTGCCAGCAGCTTAGGTCGCGGGGGGACAGATACGCAGTATTTT. Translation gives CASSLGRGGTDTQYF.

The V call is TRBV2, the J call TRBJ1-1; D is possibly TRBD1 (6 bases). V shed 7 bases and J shed 4 bases, with 10 bases lying between them. Germline CDR1 is SNHLY and CDR2 is FYNNEI. This CDR3 is built from 12 residues. The CDR3 bases are TGTGCCAGCACCACAGGGTTCACTGAAGCTTTCTTT. This encodes CASTTGFTEAFF.

The V gene is TRBV30, the J gene TRBJ2-7, with D perhaps matching TRBD1 or TRBD2 (5 bases each). V was cut by 3 bases and J by 3 bases, with 18 bases left in between. CDR1 is GTSNPN, CDR2 SVGIG, per germline (reference sequence). The CDR3 loop spans 15 amino acids. CDR3 sequence reads: CAWRGPAGTVYEQYF. CDR3 coding DNA: TGTGCCTGGAGGGGCCCCGCCGGGACCGTCTACGAGCAGTACTTC.

The table lists this clone with a count of one. This rearrangement joins TRBV5-1 to TRBJ2-1, with unresolved D. V was pared by 1 base and J by 10 bases, with 6 bases between. CDR3 length: 11 amino acids. Germline loops: CDR1 SGHRS, CDR2 YFSETQ. The CDR3 nucleotides read TGCGCCAGCAGCTTGTTGGCAGAGCAGTTCTTC. This codes for CASSLLAEQFF.

The V and J genes are TRBV6-1 and TRBJ2-7; D is perhaps TRBD2 (5 bases). The CDR3 runs to 13 residues. Germline-derived CDR1 and CDR2 are MNHNS and SASEGT. The CDR3 loop is CAVAWTSSYEQYF. DNA for the CDR3: TGTGCTGTGGCGTGGACTTCCTCCTACGAGCAGTACTTC.

The chain uses TRBV5-1 and TRBJ2-3, with D perhaps assigned TRBD1 or TRBD2 (6 bases each). Trimming shortened V by 4 bases and J by 1 base, and 16 bases separated the two germline ends. The CDR3 length is 16 residues. Germline V CDR1 and CDR2: SGHRS, YFSETQ. CDR3 DNA sequence: TGCGCCAGCAGCCGGGGGCCGGAAAGCGGCACAGATACGCAGTATTTT. The encoded protein is CASSRGPESGTDTQYF. The variable domain in full, with the rest retrieved from reference TRBV5-1 and TRBJ2-3, is KAGVTQTPRYLIKTRGQQVTLSCSPISGHRSVSWYQQTPGQGLQFLFEYFSETQRNKGNFPGRFSGRQFSNSRSEMNVSTLELGDSALYLCASSRGPESGTDTQYFGPGTRLTVL.

The J gene is TRBJ2-1, the V gene TRBV7-9; 10 nucleotides match TRBD2. CDR3 size: 17 residues. Germline lookup yields CDR1 SEHNR and CDR2 FQNEAQ (reference sequence). The V segment lost 4 bases and the J segment 4 bases; nucleotides outside the gene matches: 10. The DNA of the CDR3 is TGTGCCAGCAGCTCAAACCTAGGGACTAGCGTTTACAATGAGCAGTTCTTC. Protein product: CASSSNLGTSVYNEQFF. Combining the CDR3 with reference TRBV7-9 and TRBJ2-1 gives the whole variable domain DTGVSQNPRHKITKRGQNVTFRCDPISEHNRLYWYRQTLGQGPEFLTYFQNEAQLEKSRLLSDRFSAERPKGSFSTLEIQRTEQGDSAMYLCASSSNLGTSVYNEQFFGPGTRLTVL.

J is TRBJ2-5 and V is TRBV5-1; TRBD2 matches 8 bases. Germline V gene data show CDR1 as SGHRS and CDR2 as YFSETQ. CDR3 length: 16 residues. V gave up 0 bases and J gave up 5 bases; unmatched junction bases: 9. This chain's CDR3 is CASSLGSGEARETQYF. The CDR3 DNA reads as TGCGCCAGCAGCTTGGGTAGCGGGGAGGCTCGGGAGACCCAGTACTTC.

The V and J genes are TRBV28 and TRBJ1-1; 9 bases match TRBD1. Germline trimming cut 8 bases from V and 0 bases from J; bases unmatched to any gene: 1. Germline V gene lookup returns CDR1 MDHEN and CDR2 SYDVKM. The CDR3 has 13 residues. CDR3 nucleotide sequence: TGTGCCAGCGGACAGGGGATGAACACTGAAGCTTTCTTT. This sequence encodes CASGQGMNTEAFF.

The chain recombines TRBV18 with TRBJ1-2; no clear D. Germline V CDR1 and CDR2: KGHSH, LQKENI. The CDR3 sequence is 12 residues long. V gave up 3 bases and J gave up 7 bases, with 9 bases separating them. DNA for the CDR3: TGTGCCAGCTCACCCATGTCGGGTGGCTACACCTTC. As protein: CASSPMSGGYTF.

This clone occurred once. The chain is built from TRBV28 and TRBJ2-7; 10 positions agree with TRBD2. Looked up from germline, CDR1 is MDHEN and CDR2 is SYDVKM. With V trimmed by 6 bases and J by 5 bases, 7 bases remained unmatched. This CDR3 region has 14 residues. For the CDR3, the DNA is TGTGCCAGCAGCTCTGGGACTAGCGAAAACGAGCAGTACTTC. The encoded protein is CASSSGTSENEQYF.